One and the same sample provided the 27 T cell receptor beta chains below, sequenced in a study of beta chain features in type 1 diabetes. TCRB transcripts that were expressed got sequenced, as all of the isolated RNA had been reverse transcribed. Generated by immunoSEQ multiplex PCR, the TCRdb table keeps only in-frame clones and is missing some. The sample yields roughly 400,000 clones, more than 12% seen once. Sequenced material: naive CD4+ T cells from blood. Receptors were obtained from a woman between 18 and 29 years old in good health.

The sample holds a few counts of this clone. The chain is built from TRBV5-1 and TRBJ2-7; TRBD1 is a possible D gene (6 bases). Between the trimmed V and J ends, which lost 3 bases and 0 bases, there was a span of 13 bases. Germline-derived CDR1 and CDR2 are SGHRS and YFSETQ. CDR3 length equals 15 residues. CDR3: CASSSDSSSSYEQYF. CDR3 in DNA: TGCGCCAGCAGCTCGGACAGCTCGAGCTCCTACGAGCAGTACTTC.

This clone has just a few counts. This rearrangement joins TRBV5-4 to TRBJ2-6; D is perhaps TRBD2 (6 bases). The germline V and J ends were trimmed by 4 bases and 0 bases, with 11 bases remaining between them. The CDR3 spans 16 residues. Germline V gene sequence: CDR1 SGHNT, CDR2 YYREEE (reference sequence). CDR3 sequence (DNA): TGTGCCAGCAGCCCTGGGGGGACCTCTGGGGCCAACGTCCTGACTTTC. This encodes CASSPGGTSGANVLTF.

This clone was counted between two and nine times. This sequence joins TRBV19 and TRBJ2-7; 9 nucleotides agree with TRBD1. Germline V CDR1 and CDR2: LNHDA, SQIVND (reference sequence). After removal of 8 bases from V and 5 bases from J, the junction contained 4 bases not matched to a gene. There are 12 residues in the CDR3. CDR3 coding DNA: TGTGCCAGTTGGGACAGGGACCACGAGCAGTACTTC. The encoded protein is CASWDRDHEQYF.

There are a few counts of this clone. This rearrangement joins TRBV29-1 to TRBJ2-3, with TRBD1 matching 7 bases. The CDR3 covers 13 residues. Per germline, CDR1 SQVTM and CDR2 ANQGSEA. V lost 3 bases to trimming and J lost 4 bases; unmatched junction nucleotides: 4. CDR3 nucleotides: TGCAGCGTTGACAGGGGGAACGCAGATACGCAGTATTTT. Translating gives CSVDRGNADTQYF.

The rearrangement uses TRBV18 and TRBJ1-3, with 9 bases that match TRBD1. This CDR3 has 17 residues. V lost 0 bases, J lost 1 base, and 4 bases stayed unmatched. Per the germline V gene, CDR1 is KGHSH and CDR2 is LQKENI. For the CDR3, the DNA is TGTGCCAGCTCACCACCAGGGACAGGGACTTCTGGAAACACCATATATTTT. Protein product: CASSPPGTGTSGNTIYF.

The chain carries TRBV7-2 and TRBJ1-3; D unresolved. The CDR3 has 16 amino acids. Trimming shortened V by 1 base and J by 0 bases, and 10 bases separated the two germline ends. Germline values: CDR1 SGHTA, CDR2 FQGNSA. The CDR3 DNA reads as TGTGCCAGCAGCTTAGGAAGCGTTTACTCTGGAAACACCATATATTTT. Amino acids: CASSLGSVYSGNTIYF.

As to this clone: One end of the junction fails to match germline, which may point to a read error. The V call is TRBV5-4, the J call TRBJ1-4; D call uncertain. The CDR3 totals 12 residues. CDR1 SGHNT and CDR2 YYREEE come from the germline V gene (reference sequence). The DNA for the CDR3 is TGTGCCAGCAGCTTCTCTAACGAAAAACTGTTTTTT. This sequence encodes CASSFSNEKLFF.

This clone came up a few times. The chain uses TRBV7-2 and TRBJ2-1; the D gene is possibly TRBD2 (5 bases). The CDR3 covers 14 residues. The V end lost 3 bases, the J end lost 8 bases, and 14 bases lay between the germline ends. CDR1 and CDR2 (germline): SGHTA, FQGNSA. DNA for the CDR3: TGTGCCAGCAGCTTCCGGGGTAGCCCCGATGAGCAGTTCTTC. Translated, it gives CASSFRGSPDEQFF.

The rearrangement joins TRBV25-1 to TRBJ2-1; 7 bases map to TRBD1. Germline V gene data show CDR1 as MGHDK and CDR2 as SYGVNS. The ends lost 5 bases at V and 8 bases at J; junction bases unmatched: 9. The CDR3 runs to 14 residues. CDR3 DNA: TGTGCCAGCAGTAGACAGGGCCTTAAGGATGAGCAGTTCTTC. This translates into CASSRQGLKDEQFF.

This clone has more than one count but fewer than ten. The V call is TRBV25-1, the J call TRBJ2-5; the D gene is possibly TRBD2 (5 bases). V lost 3 bases to trimming and J lost 1 base, with 9 bases between them. Germline V gives CDR1 MGHDK, CDR2 SYGVNS. This CDR3 has 14 amino acids. The CDR3 bases are TGTGCCAGCAGTGACGGACTCACCCAAGAGACCCAGTACTTC. Its translation: CASSDGLTQETQYF.

This clone was recorded a few times. The chain recombines TRBV7-3 with TRBJ2-3, with D hard to call. The V gene lost 8 bases and the J gene lost 6 bases, with 6 bases spanning the gap. The CDR3 consists of 10 residues. Germline V gene data show CDR1 as SGHTA and CDR2 as FQGTGA. Written as DNA, the CDR3 is TGTGCCAGCTCTTCTGATACGCAGTATTTT. Encoded protein: CASSSDTQYF.

The rearrangement uses TRBV30 and TRBJ2-1, with 10 bases fitting TRBD2. Germline V CDR1 and CDR2: GTSNPN, SVGIG (reference sequence). The J segment lost 4 bases and the V segment lost 0 bases, leaving 9 bases of the junction unmatched. This CDR3 comprises 17 residues. The CDR3 bases are TGTGCCTGGAGTGTAGCCCTAACTAGCGGGGTGTACAATGAGCAGTTCTTC. Residues: CAWSVALTSGVYNEQFF. Filled out from reference TRBV30 and TRBJ2-1, the complete variable domain reads SQTIHQWPATLVQPVGSPLSLECTVEGTSNPNLYWYRQAAGRGLQLLFYSVGIGQISSEVPQNLSASRPQDRQFILSSKKLLLSDSGFYLCAWSVALTSGVYNEQFFGPGTRLTVL.

This clone was counted only a few times. The chain links TRBV5-6 to TRBJ2-7, with TRBD1 matching 9 bases. Germline CDR1 and CDR2: SGHDT and YYEEEE. The CDR3 length is 15 residues. J was trimmed by 0 bases and V by 4 bases; bases with no gene match: 5. As DNA, the CDR3 is TGTGCCAGCAGCCCAGGGACAGGGAGCTCCTACGAGCAGTACTTC. Protein product: CASSPGTGSSYEQYF. The full variable domain, with the rest looked up from reference TRBV5-6 and TRBJ2-7, is DAGVTQSPTHLIKTRGQQVTLRCSPKSGHDTVSWYQQALGQGPQFIFQYYEEEERQRGNFPDRFSGHQFPNYSSELNVNALLLGDSALYLCASSPGTGSSYEQYFGPGTRLTVT.

The chain combines TRBV7-8 with TRBJ2-7; D perhaps matches TRBD2 (6 bases). Germline loops: CDR1 SGHVS, CDR2 FQNEAQ. The length of the CDR3 is 14 residues. Trimming removed 1 base from V and 7 bases from J, with 14 bases in between. The CDR3, as DNA: TGTGCCAGCAGCTTAGAGGCGGGATTAGATGAGCAGTACTTC. It codes for CASSLEAGLDEQYF.

This clone was seen a handful of times. The rearrangement links TRBV2 to TRBJ2-7; 7 nucleotides match TRBD1. The germline gives CDR1 SNHLY, CDR2 FYNNEI. Unmatched junction bases numbered 5, after V lost 4 bases and J lost 2 bases. This CDR3 region has 14 residues. DNA of the CDR3: TGTGCCAGCAGTGGACAGGGCGATACCTACGAGCAGTACTTC. Protein product: CASSGQGDTYEQYF.

To note about this clone: The same CDR3 is also encoded by other DNA sequences in this sample. This chain uses TRBV29-1 with TRBJ1-5; TRBD1 aligns across 11 bases. The CDR3 runs 12 residues. V lost 6 bases, J lost 6 bases, and 1 base stayed unmatched. The germline V gene has CDR1 SQVTM and CDR2 ANQGSEA. CDR3 loop: CSVGQGGQPQHF. CDR3 nucleotides: TGCAGCGTGGGACAGGGGGGTCAGCCCCAGCATTTT. Full variable domain (outside the CDR3, taken from reference TRBV29-1 and TRBJ1-5): SAVISQKPSRDICQRGTSLTIQCQVDSQVTMMFWYRQQPGQSLTLIATANQGSEATYESGFVIDKFPISRPNLTFSTLTVSNMSPEDSSIYLCSVGQGGQPQHFGDGTRLSIL.

The chain is built from TRBV28 and TRBJ1-2; D gene unclear. The CDR3 is 13 amino acids. CDR1 and CDR2 (germline): MDHEN, SYDVKM. V was shortened by 6 bases and J by 0 bases, with 8 bases between the two germline ends. CDR3 nucleotide sequence: TGTGCCAGCAGACAGTCATCTAACTATGGCTACACCTTC. This gives the protein CASRQSSNYGYTF.

The chain joins TRBV28 to TRBJ1-5; D possibly corresponds to TRBD1 (6 bases). Trimming stripped 3 bases from V and 6 bases from J, with 12 bases between. The CDR3 spans 14 residues. Per germline, CDR1 MDHEN and CDR2 SYDVKM. The CDR3 spells CASSFTGSGQPQHF. The CDR3 nucleotides are TGTGCCAGCAGTTTTACAGGGTCGGGTCAGCCCCAGCATTTT.

The chain carries TRBV7-2 and TRBJ2-7, with TRBD2 matching over 9 bases. Germline CDR1 reads SGHTA; CDR2 reads FQGNSA. The CDR3 is 15 residues long. The J segment lost 3 bases and the V segment lost 1 base, leaving 4 bases of the junction unmatched. The CDR3: CASSLGLAAIYEQYF. The CDR3 region has the DNA TGTGCCAGCAGCTTAGGACTAGCGGCAATCTACGAGCAGTACTTC.

The V gene is TRBV30, the J gene TRBJ1-5; D is undetermined. Germline V CDR1 and CDR2: GTSNPN, SVGIG (reference sequence). V was trimmed by 3 bases and J by 5 bases, leaving 23 bases between them. This CDR3 spans 17 amino acids. The CDR3 region has the DNA TGTGCCTGGAGCTCAGTCCGATTCGAGGGATCGGATCAGCCCCAGCATTTT. Protein: CAWSSVRFEGSDQPQHF.

For this clone: The same CDR3 also results from other DNA sequences found in this sample. The V call is TRBV30, the J call TRBJ2-3; TRBD2 matches at 10 bases. CDR3 size: 14 residues. CDR1 is GTSNPN, CDR2 SVGIG, per germline (reference sequence). After removal of 2 bases from V and 3 bases from J, the junction contained 2 bases not matched to a gene. CDR3 residues: CAWSSSGRTDTQYF. The CDR3 coding sequence is TGTGCCTGGAGTTCTAGCGGGAGAACAGATACGCAGTATTTT.

The CDR3 loop is CSVATSGMSDTQYF. For the CDR3, the DNA is TGCAGCGTTGCGACTAGCGGGATGTCAGATACGCAGTATTTT. The chain carries TRBV29-1 and TRBJ2-3; 11 bases are shared with TRBD2. CDR1 is SQVTM and CDR2 is ANQGSEA in the germline V gene. This CDR3 is built from 14 residues. V lost 4 bases, J lost 4 bases, and 4 bases stayed unmatched.

This clone was detected a few times. The chain has TRBV7-3 and TRBJ2-7, with D tentatively TRBD2 (5 bases). The V end was cut by 5 bases, the J end by 2 bases, with 13 bases between. This CDR3 is 14 amino acids long. Germline CDR1 SGHTA, CDR2 FQGTGA. CDR3 sequence reads: CASSPEGTAYEQYF. Written as DNA, the CDR3 is TGTGCCAGCAGCCCAGAGGGCACGGCCTACGAGCAGTACTTC.

The chain recombines TRBV30 with TRBJ2-7; tentatively, D is TRBD2 (5 bases). The V end was cut by 3 bases, the J end by 5 bases, with 14 bases between. Germline CDR1 and CDR2: GTSNPN and SVGIG (reference sequence). The CDR3 has 13 amino acids. The CDR3 loop reads CAWSGTRVDEQYF. CDR3 bases: TGTGCCTGGAGCGGCACTAGAGTCGACGAGCAGTACTTC.

V gene TRBV14 combines with J gene TRBJ2-1; 7 bases agree with TRBD2. The germline V gene has CDR1 SGHDN and CDR2 FVKESK. This CDR3 comprises 16 residues. V was pared by 2 bases and J by 1 base, with 5 bases of the junction left unmatched. CDR3 DNA sequence: TGTGCCAGCAGCCAACTCTCAGCGGGATCCTACAATGAGCAGTTCTTC. This sequence encodes CASSQLSAGSYNEQFF.

The rearrangement links TRBV30 to TRBJ1-5, with unresolved D. CDR1 is GTSNPN and CDR2 is SVGIG in the germline V gene (reference sequence). This CDR3 is 13 amino acids long. Trimming pared 0 bases from V and 6 bases from J, leaving 9 bases between. Here the CDR3 reads CAWSVVEGQPQHF. The CDR3 DNA follows: TGTGCCTGGAGTGTAGTAGAGGGTCAGCCCCAGCATTTT. The full variable domain, rest sourced from reference TRBV30 and TRBJ1-5, is SQTIHQWPATLVQPVGSPLSLECTVEGTSNPNLYWYRQAAGRGLQLLFYSVGIGQISSEVPQNLSASRPQDRQFILSSKKLLLSDSGFYLCAWSVVEGQPQHFGDGTRLSIL.

This clone appeared a few times. V is TRBV7-9 and J is TRBJ1-1, with D perhaps matching TRBD1 (5 bases). The length of the CDR3 is 12 residues. The V end lost 5 bases, the J end lost 11 bases, and 15 bases lay between the germline ends. From germline, CDR1 is SEHNR and CDR2 FQNEAQ (reference sequence). As DNA, the CDR3 is TGTGCCAGCAGCCTTAGCGTGGGGGGGGCTTTCTTT. Amino acid sequence: CASSLSVGGAFF.